These 5 T cell receptor beta chains were sequenced from one sample in a study of Ad26.COV2.S vaccination and SARS-CoV-2 variants. Here immunoSEQ multiplex PCR was the method, and the copy in TCRdb shows in-frame clones only, minus some. This sample has nearly 400,000 clones, with approximately 91% found just once. Treatment: some 19 received Ad26.COV2.S at low or high dose, single or two shots; about 5 received placebo; per-sample allocation not given. Specimens were obtained on day 63 following the first vaccine or placebo injection. The sequences come from peripheral blood, collected in a trial of Ad26.COV2.S vaccine versus placebo. The receptors derive from a person between 18 and 59 years old who received the Ad26.COV2.S COVID-19 vaccine or a placebo.

The chain recombines TRBV6-2 or TRBV6-3 with TRBJ2-7; D perhaps matches TRBD1 (5 bases). Deletions cut 5 bases from V and 4 bases from J, with 9 bases between. Germline assignment: CDR1 MNHEY and CDR2 SVGEGT. This CDR3 is built from 12 residues. Written as DNA, the CDR3 is TGTGCCAGCAGTCCAAGGGGTTACGAGCAGTACTTC. Amino acids: CASSPRGYEQYF.

The V call is TRBV27, the J call TRBJ1-3; D might be TRBD1 (5 bases). The length of the CDR3 is 14 residues. Germline V lookup: CDR1 MNHEY, CDR2 SMNVEV (reference sequence). The V end lost 6 bases, the J end lost 0 bases, and 9 bases lay between the germline ends. The CDR3 DNA is TGTGCCAGCAGGCAGGGTTCCTCTGGAAACACCATATATTTT. It yields the protein CASRQGSSGNTIYF.

The rearrangement joins TRBV9 to TRBJ2-7; tentative D call: TRBD2 (6 bases). V gave up 4 bases and J gave up 0 bases, with 11 bases separating them. The CDR3 loop spans 14 amino acids. Germline lookup yields CDR1 SGDLS and CDR2 YYNGEE. The CDR3 nucleotides are TGTGCCAGCAGCCCCGAGCGGGTCTCCTACGAGCAGTACTTC. Translated: CASSPERVSYEQYF.

The chain uses TRBV9 and TRBJ1-2, with D maybe TRBD1 (6 bases). With 4 bases removed from V and 5 bases from J, the gap between germline ends came to 12 bases. From germline, CDR1 is SGDLS and CDR2 YYNGEE. The CDR3 consists of 13 residues. The CDR3 reads CASSPTDRYGYTF. The CDR3 DNA follows: TGTGCCAGCAGCCCTACCGACAGGTATGGCTACACCTTC.

This chain uses TRBV18 with TRBJ2-1; D remains ambiguous. The V end lost 4 bases, the J end lost 9 bases, and 16 bases lay between the germline ends. CDR3 length: 14 residues. CDR1 KGHSH and CDR2 LQKENI come from the germline V gene. CDR3 sequence: CASSRPNVGPEQFF. Written as DNA, the CDR3 is TGTGCCAGCTCACGCCCCAACGTGGGCCCTGAGCAGTTCTTC. The full variable domain, in which reference TRBV18 and TRBJ2-1 provide the parts outside the CDR3, is NAGVMQNPRHLVRRRGQEARLRCSPMKGHSHVYWYRQLPEEGLKFMVYLQKENIIDESGMPKERFSAEFPKEGPSILRIQQVVRGDSAAYFCASSRPNVGPEQFFGPGTRLTVL.